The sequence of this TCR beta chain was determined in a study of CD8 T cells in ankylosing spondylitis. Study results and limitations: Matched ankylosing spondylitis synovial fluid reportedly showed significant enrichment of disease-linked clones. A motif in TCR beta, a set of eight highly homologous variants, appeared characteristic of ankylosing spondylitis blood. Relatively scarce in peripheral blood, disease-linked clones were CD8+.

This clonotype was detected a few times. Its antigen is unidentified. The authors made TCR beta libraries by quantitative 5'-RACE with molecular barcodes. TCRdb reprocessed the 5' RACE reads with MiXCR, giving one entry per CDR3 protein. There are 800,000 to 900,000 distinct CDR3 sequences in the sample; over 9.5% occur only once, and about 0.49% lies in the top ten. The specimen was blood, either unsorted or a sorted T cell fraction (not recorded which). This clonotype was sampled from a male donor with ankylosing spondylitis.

For the CDR3, the DNA is TGTGCCAGCAGCCGACGGACCGGAAGGAGTGAAAAACTGTTTTTT. It yields the protein CASSRRTGRSEKLFF. The V and J genes are TRBV7-2 and TRBJ1-4; D is unclear. Germline values: CDR1 SGHTA, CDR2 FQGNSA. The CDR3 has 15 residues. V dropped 5 bases and J dropped 7 bases, with 17 bases sitting between them.